Listed below are T cell receptor beta chains from one sample, sequenced in a study of blood T cell repertoires in COVID-19. Sequencing used immunoSEQ multiplex PCR; TCRdb keeps in-frame clones, though not all of them. The sample includes under 150,000 clones, over 80% of them seen just once. The sample consisted of peripheral blood. These receptors all stem from a man between 65 and 79 years old with acute or convalescent COVID-19. CDR3s leave out the opening cysteine and the closing phenylalanine or tryptophan. A D gene is named only where the DNA matches it firmly.

v_gene: TRBV4-2
len: 13
j_gene: TRBJ2-2
d_gene: TRBD1
CDR3aa: ASSQDEQGTGELF

v_gene: TRBV18
len: 12
j_gene: TRBJ1-4
d_gene: -
CDR3aa: ASSPGQGSEKLF

v_gene: TRBV9
len: 13
j_gene: TRBJ2-3
d_gene: -
CDR3aa: ASSVDAGRTDTQY

v_gene: TRBV5-1
len: 13
j_gene: TRBJ2-3
d_gene: TRBD2
CDR3aa: ASSLLAGGTDTQY

v_gene: TRBV11-2
len: 12
j_gene: TRBJ1-6
d_gene: -
CDR3aa: ASSLNRLDSPLH

v_gene: TRBV6-6
len: 11
j_gene: TRBJ1-1
d_gene: -
CDR3aa: ASSSTVNTEAF

v_gene: TRBV5-1
len: 14
j_gene: TRBJ2-1
d_gene: TRBD2
CDR3aa: ASSLGTSGGLNEQF

v_gene: TRBV6-5
len: 13
j_gene: TRBJ2-7
d_gene: TRBD1
CDR3aa: ASSPLGQANYEQY

v_gene: TRBV28
len: 12
j_gene: TRBJ1-5
d_gene: -
CDR3aa: ASSTYRDNQPQH

v_gene: TRBV2
len: 13
j_gene: TRBJ1-2
d_gene: -
CDR3aa: ASSEARGGGYGYT

v_gene: TRBV27
len: 12
j_gene: TRBJ1-4
d_gene: -
CDR3aa: ASSTGPSPEKLF

v_gene: TRBV2
len: 12
j_gene: TRBJ1-2
d_gene: TRBD1
CDR3aa: ASRAQTGTGGYT

v_gene: TRBV29-1
len: 11
j_gene: TRBJ2-1
d_gene: TRBD2
CDR3aa: SVGTSGVREQF

v_gene: TRBV5-4
len: 13
j_gene: TRBJ2-1
d_gene: -
CDR3aa: ASSLSQALYNEQF

v_gene: TRBV5-1
len: 13
j_gene: TRBJ2-7
d_gene: TRBD2
CDR3aa: ASSLGLLAGDEQY

v_gene: TRBV5-1
len: 14
j_gene: TRBJ1-1
d_gene: -
CDR3aa: ASSLGPAGEGTEAF

v_gene: TRBV5-1
len: 16
j_gene: TRBJ2-3
d_gene: TRBD2
CDR3aa: ASSLYPSGGSGTDTQY

v_gene: TRBV3-1/TRBV3-2
len: 13
j_gene: TRBJ1-4
d_gene: -
CDR3aa: ASSQLGAPNEKLF

v_gene: TRBV19
len: 12
j_gene: TRBJ2-5
d_gene: -
CDR3aa: ASSDRRTQETQY

v_gene: TRBV29-1
len: 17
j_gene: TRBJ2-3
d_gene: TRBD2
CDR3aa: SVEDEGLAGWFGTDTQY

v_gene: TRBV19
len: 10
j_gene: TRBJ1-6
d_gene: -
CDR3aa: ASSIGATSLH

v_gene: TRBV6-2/TRBV6-3
len: 14
j_gene: TRBJ2-2
d_gene: -
CDR3aa: ASSYRPGGKAGELF

v_gene: TRBV11-2
len: 13
j_gene: TRBJ1-3
d_gene: -
CDR3aa: ASSLKQGGGNTIY

v_gene: TRBV30
len: 12
j_gene: TRBJ2-3
d_gene: -
CDR3aa: AWAPDRFTDTQY

v_gene: TRBV9
len: 13
j_gene: TRBJ2-2
d_gene: -
CDR3aa: ASSRGDSNTGELF

v_gene: TRBV2
len: 12
j_gene: TRBJ1-4
d_gene: TRBD1
CDR3aa: ASSLQGAKEKLF

v_gene: TRBV29-1
len: 11
j_gene: TRBJ1-2
d_gene: TRBD1
CDR3aa: SGRQGLTYGYT

v_gene: TRBV27
len: 13
j_gene: TRBJ1-3
d_gene: TRBD1
CDR3aa: ASSTDRTGRNTIY

v_gene: TRBV15
len: 14
j_gene: TRBJ1-4
d_gene: -
CDR3aa: ATSGGRQARNEKLF

v_gene: TRBV15
len: 11
j_gene: TRBJ1-2
d_gene: -
CDR3aa: ATSSHREGGYT

v_gene: TRBV11-3
len: 11
j_gene: TRBJ2-7
d_gene: -
CDR3aa: ASSLETSHEQY

v_gene: TRBV5-1
len: 13
j_gene: TRBJ2-5
d_gene: TRBD1
CDR3aa: ASSTGQGGKETQY

v_gene: TRBV2
len: 10
j_gene: TRBJ2-3
d_gene: -
CDR3aa: ASRETGFRQY

v_gene: TRBV5-4
len: 11
j_gene: TRBJ2-5
d_gene: -
CDR3aa: ASRLAAEETQY

v_gene: TRBV19
len: 12
j_gene: TRBJ1-2
d_gene: TRBD1
CDR3aa: ASSGRGGPSGYT

v_gene: TRBV19
len: 11
j_gene: TRBJ1-6
d_gene: -
CDR3aa: APRPTGESPLH

v_gene: TRBV3-1/TRBV3-2
len: 11
j_gene: TRBJ1-2
d_gene: -
CDR3aa: ASSQDWSGGYT

v_gene: TRBV4-1
len: 14
j_gene: TRBJ1-5
d_gene: -
CDR3aa: ASSPQGGSSNQPQH

v_gene: TRBV3-1/TRBV3-2
len: 11
j_gene: TRBJ2-2
d_gene: TRBD1
CDR3aa: ASSLQGPGELF

v_gene: TRBV21-1
len: 13
j_gene: TRBJ1-5
d_gene: -
CDR3aa: ASSKLGGAGQPQH

v_gene: TRBV3-1/TRBV3-2
len: 11
j_gene: TRBJ1-2
d_gene: -
CDR3aa: ASSQWDSRSYT

v_gene: TRBV5-1
len: 12
j_gene: TRBJ2-2
d_gene: TRBD1
CDR3aa: ASSLRGGSGELF

v_gene: TRBV10-3
len: 12
j_gene: TRBJ2-7
d_gene: -
CDR3aa: AISAASVPYEQY

v_gene: TRBV9
len: 12
j_gene: TRBJ2-5
d_gene: TRBD1
CDR3aa: ASSATGLEETQY

v_gene: TRBV5-1
len: 11
j_gene: TRBJ2-7
d_gene: TRBD1
CDR3aa: ASSGTGSDEQY

v_gene: TRBV4-1
len: 12
j_gene: TRBJ2-7
d_gene: TRBD1
CDR3aa: ASRAGQGIGEQY

v_gene: TRBV10-3
len: 14
j_gene: TRBJ2-1
d_gene: -
CDR3aa: AIRGAERTTRDEQF

v_gene: TRBV19
len: 11
j_gene: TRBJ2-7
d_gene: -
CDR3aa: ASSIGETYEQY

v_gene: TRBV6-5
len: 9
j_gene: TRBJ2-7
d_gene: -
CDR3aa: ASIRNYEQY

v_gene: TRBV28
len: 12
j_gene: TRBJ2-1
d_gene: TRBD2
CDR3aa: ASSLTSGRMEQF

v_gene: TRBV6-1
len: 13
j_gene: TRBJ2-1
d_gene: TRBD2
CDR3aa: ASSEVGGGYNEQF

v_gene: TRBV2
len: 13
j_gene: TRBJ2-1
d_gene: TRBD1
CDR3aa: ASRHQGATYNEQF

v_gene: TRBV4-2
len: 13
j_gene: TRBJ1-6
d_gene: TRBD1
CDR3aa: ASRDGDSDNSPLH

v_gene: TRBV11-3
len: 11
j_gene: TRBJ2-1
d_gene: TRBD1
CDR3aa: ASSLRQGNEQF

v_gene: TRBV7-9
len: 14
j_gene: TRBJ1-2
d_gene: TRBD1
CDR3aa: ASSFRAGTGGDGYT

v_gene: TRBV19
len: 12
j_gene: TRBJ1-4
d_gene: TRBD1
CDR3aa: ASMRDRGNEKLF